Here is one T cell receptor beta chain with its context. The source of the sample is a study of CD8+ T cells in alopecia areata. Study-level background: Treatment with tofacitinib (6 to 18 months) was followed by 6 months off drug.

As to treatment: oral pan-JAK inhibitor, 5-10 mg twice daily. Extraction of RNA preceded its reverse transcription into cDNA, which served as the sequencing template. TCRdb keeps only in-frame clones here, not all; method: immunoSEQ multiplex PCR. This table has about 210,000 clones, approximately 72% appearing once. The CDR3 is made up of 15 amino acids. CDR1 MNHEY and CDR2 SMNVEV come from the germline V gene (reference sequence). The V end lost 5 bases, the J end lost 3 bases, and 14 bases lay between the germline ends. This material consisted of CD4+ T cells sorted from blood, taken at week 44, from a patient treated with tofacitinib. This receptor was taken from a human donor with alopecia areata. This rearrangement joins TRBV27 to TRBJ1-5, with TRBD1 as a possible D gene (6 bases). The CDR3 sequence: CASSATGSDNQPQHF. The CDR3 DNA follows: TGTGCCAGCAGTGCGACAGGATCCGACAATCAGCCCCAGCATTTT.